The 22 T cell receptor beta chains below come from one sample, sequenced in a study of T cell responses to AZD1222 COVID-19 vaccine. The repertoire was sequenced with immunoSEQ multiplex PCR; TCRdb's copy has only in-frame clones and lacks some. The sample shows around 30,000 clones, approximately 93% of them seen only once. The sample here was peripheral blood, taken on day 0 of AZD1222 vaccination. The receptor set was obtained from an adult in good health.

The chain employs TRBV6-1 and TRBJ1-5, with 9 bases that match TRBD1. CDR1 is MNHNS and CDR2 is SASEGT in the germline V gene. Trimming cost V 3 bases and J 6 bases; bases outside gene matches: 6. The CDR3 is made up of 15 amino acids. The CDR3: CASSEGTGSFQPQHF. CDR3 coding DNA: TGTGCCAGCAGTGAGGGGACAGGGAGTTTTCAGCCCCAGCATTTT.

V gene TRBV7-9 combines with J gene TRBJ1-2; D unclear. Trimming took 1 base from V and 8 from J, leaving 14 bases between them. CDR3 size: 14 residues. Germline CDR1 and CDR2: SEHNR and FQNEAQ (reference sequence). The CDR3 here is CASSLGDTPGGYTF. DNA of the CDR3: TGTGCCAGCAGCTTAGGTGACACTCCGGGGGGCTACACCTTC.

The chain joins TRBV7-6 to TRBJ2-3; D gene unclear. Trimming took off 1 base at V and 8 bases at J, with 13 bases between the two ends. From germline, CDR1 is SGHVS and CDR2 FNYEAQ. The length of the CDR3 is 14 residues. The CDR3 spells CASSLDTQSFTQYF. The CDR3 nucleotides read TGTGCCAGCAGCTTAGATACTCAGTCCTTTACGCAGTATTTT.

This sequence joins TRBV5-4 and TRBJ2-7, with unresolved D. Trimming removed 4 bases at V and 2 bases at J, with 13 bases between. CDR1 and CDR2 from the germline V gene are SGHNT and YYREEE (reference sequence). The CDR3 covers 14 residues. The CDR3 DNA reads as TGTGCCAGCAGCCCGGACGGATTTGCCTACGAGCAGTACTTC. Residues: CASSPDGFAYEQYF.

This sequence joins TRBV4-2 and TRBJ2-2, with 8 bases aligning to TRBD2. The CDR3 length is 16 residues. Germline CDR1 and CDR2: LGHNA and YNFKEQ. With V trimmed by 6 bases and J by 4 bases, 10 bases remained unmatched. CDR3 DNA sequence: TGTGCCAGCAGTAAAGGAAGCGGGAGTGGCACCGGGGAGCTGTTTTTT. This codes for CASSKGSGSGTGELFF.

The V call is TRBV5-8, the J call TRBJ2-1; no clear D. The V and J ends lost 0 bases and 6 bases respectively, with 4 bases between them. The CDR3 covers 12 residues. Germline CDR1 SGHTS, CDR2 YDEGEE. Here the CDR3 DNA reads TGTGCCAGCAGCTTGGATCTCAATGAGCAGTTCTTC. Its protein is CASSLDLNEQFF.

This clone occurred a few times. The chain recombines TRBV11-2 with TRBJ1-2; TRBD1 matches at 9 bases. The V gene's germline CDR1 is SGHAT and CDR2 FQNNGV. This CDR3 has 15 residues. V dropped 1 base and J dropped 5; count of bases not matched to a gene: 5. The CDR3 DNA follows: TGTGCCAGCAGCTTAGGGGGACAGGGAGGTTATGGCTACACCTTC. Translating it yields CASSLGGQGGYGYTF.

The chain joins TRBV6-2 or TRBV6-3 to TRBJ1-6, with 7 nucleotides matching TRBD1. The V gene's germline CDR1 is MNHEY and CDR2 SVGEGT. The CDR3 covers 15 residues. Germline trimming cut 0 bases from V and 7 bases from J; bases unmatched to any gene: 3. CDR3 protein: CASSYSGTVNSPLHF. CDR3 DNA: TGTGCCAGCAGTTACTCAGGGACAGTGAATTCACCCCTCCACTTT.

The chain employs TRBV2 and TRBJ1-5; D is ambiguous. The CDR3 spans 13 residues. Germline CDR1 reads SNHLY; CDR2 reads FYNNEI. Trimming removed 1 base at V and 6 bases at J, with 7 bases between. This CDR3 is CASSEGYTQPQHF. The CDR3 region has the DNA TGTGCCAGCAGTGAAGGGTATACTCAGCCCCAGCATTTT.

The genes are TRBV4-1 and TRBJ1-5; D perhaps matches TRBD1 (5 bases). The CDR3 totals 16 residues. The V gene's germline CDR1 is MGHRA and CDR2 YSYEKL. V gave up 0 bases and J gave up 0 bases, with 9 bases separating them. The CDR3 coding sequence is TGCGCCAGCAGCCAAGATGGACACCCTAGCAATCAGCCCCAGCATTTT. This sequence encodes CASSQDGHPSNQPQHF.

This chain joins TRBV21-1 and TRBJ1-2. TRBV21-1 is a known pseudogene. CDR3 size: 16 residues. CDR3: CASELKVGGANYGYTF. The CDR3 nucleotides read TGTGCCAGCGAGCTAAAAGTGGGGGGGGCCAACTATGGCTACACCTTC.

The V call is TRBV5-1, the J call TRBJ1-2; D ambiguous. Germline CDR1 SGHRS, CDR2 YFSETQ. The CDR3 is 13 residues long. V dropped 1 base and J dropped 2 bases, with 6 bases sitting between them. The CDR3 loop is CASSLKGNYGYTF. The CDR3 DNA reads as TGCGCCAGCAGCTTGAAGGGAAACTATGGCTACACCTTC.

V usage is TRBV9 and J usage is TRBJ1-2, with a possible D match to TRBD1 (5 bases). Trimming stripped 4 bases from V and 4 bases from J, with 17 bases between. The germline CDR1 and CDR2 sequences are SGDLS and YYNGEE. The CDR3 length is 15 residues. DNA for the CDR3: TGTGCCAGCAGCTCTGACCAGGGTTACGGCTATGGCTACACCTTC. It encodes CASSSDQGYGYGYTF. Full variable domain (rest looked up from reference TRBV9 and TRBJ1-2): DSGVTQTPKHLITATGQRVTLRCSPRSGDLSVYWYQQSLDQGLQFLIQYYNGEERAKGNILERFSAQQFPDLHSELNLSSLELGDSALYFCASSSDQGYGYGYTFGSGTRLTVV.

This chain connects TRBV9 to TRBJ2-1; a weak D match, TRBD1 (5 bases). V was pared by 0 bases and J by 5 bases, with 6 bases between. Germline CDR1 and CDR2: SGDLS and YYNGEE. This CDR3 is built from 13 residues. In DNA form, the CDR3 reads TGTGCCAGCAGCGTAGGGGGCCACAATGAGCAGTTCTTC. It translates to CASSVGGHNEQFF.

In this sample, this clone turned up once. The sample has other DNA sequences that encode this CDR3 too. The rearrangement links TRBV5-1 to TRBJ1-2, with TRBD1 identical over 8 bases. This CDR3 comprises 14 residues. The V and J ends lost 0 bases and 8 bases, in that order; junction bases with no gene match: 6. The V gene's germline CDR1 is SGHRS and CDR2 YFSETQ. CDR3 amino acids: CASSLAGTGGGYTF. Here the CDR3 DNA reads TGCGCCAGCAGCTTGGCAGGGACAGGAGGAGGCTACACCTTC.

This chain joins TRBV4-1 and TRBJ1-2, with D possibly TRBD1 on 6 matching bases. Trimming left V 4 bases short and J 5 bases short, with 20 bases between. Germline V gives CDR1 MGHRA, CDR2 YSYEKL. The CDR3 is 16 amino acids. The CDR3 DNA follows: TGCGCCAGCAGCCCCTTGTCGGTGGCAGGGGCTTATGGCTACACCTTC. It encodes CASSPLSVAGAYGYTF.

This chain connects TRBV29-1 to TRBJ1-1, with 7 positions matching TRBD1. The germline CDR1 and CDR2 sequences are SQVTM and ANQGSEA. Germline trimming cut 4 bases from V and 5 bases from J; bases unmatched to any gene: 1. There are 11 residues in the CDR3. Here the CDR3 reads CSVAQGTEAFF. In nucleotides, the CDR3 is TGCAGCGTTGCACAGGGGACTGAAGCTTTCTTT.

The chain joins TRBV27 to TRBJ1-1; D is ambiguous. Germline V gene lookup returns CDR1 MNHEY and CDR2 SMNVEV (reference sequence). The V and J ends lost 0 bases and 4 bases respectively, with 15 bases between them. The CDR3 consists of 16 residues. Here the CDR3 reads CASSLSPYRPSTEAFF. CDR3 nucleotides: TGTGCCAGCAGTTTATCCCCTTACCGGCCAAGCACTGAAGCTTTCTTT.

This clone showed up just once. The chain couples TRBV5-4 to TRBJ2-3, with a tentative D call TRBD2 (6 bases). Germline assignment: CDR1 SGHNT and CDR2 YYREEE (reference sequence). This CDR3 has 17 amino acids. Between the trimmed V and J ends, which lost 4 bases and 2 bases, there was a span of 20 bases. In DNA, the CDR3 is TGTGCCAGCAGCCCTCCATTCGCGGGGCAAAACACAGATACGCAGTATTTT. Its protein is CASSPPFAGQNTDTQYF. The variable domain in full, with the rest retrieved from reference TRBV5-4 and TRBJ2-3, is ETGVTQSPTHLIKTRGQQVTLRCSSQSGHNTVSWYQQALGQGPQFIFQYYREEENGRGNFPPRFSGLQFPNYSSELNVNALELDDSALYLCASSPPFAGQNTDTQYFGPGTRLTVL.

The rearrangement links TRBV27 to TRBJ2-3, with D perhaps being TRBD1 or TRBD2 (6 bases each). V was shortened by 6 bases and J by 1 base, with 20 bases between the two germline ends. The CDR3 is made up of 17 amino acids. Germline values: CDR1 MNHEY, CDR2 SMNVEV (reference sequence). The CDR3: CASSPRRGAMGTDTQYF. The CDR3 DNA sequence: TGTGCCAGCAGCCCAAGAAGGGGGGCGATGGGCACAGATACGCAGTATTTT.

J is TRBJ1-4 and V is TRBV7-2, with D possibly being TRBD1 (5 bases). Trimming took off 3 bases at V and 7 bases at J, with 15 bases between the two ends. CDR3 length equals 15 residues. Germline V gene sequence: CDR1 SGHTA, CDR2 FQGNSA. Here the CDR3 reads CASSFIGGVGEKLFF. The CDR3 DNA sequence: TGTGCCAGCAGCTTTATTGGGGGAGTAGGTGAAAAACTGTTTTTT.

This clone was recorded once. This sequence joins TRBV7-8 and TRBJ1-5, with a tentative D call TRBD1 (5 bases). CDR3 size: 15 residues. The germline V gene has CDR1 SGHVS and CDR2 FQNEAQ. The ends were cut back, 3 bases at V and 5 bases at J, with 14 bases in the middle. The CDR3 DNA is TGTGCCAGCAGCTTGCAATCGGGGACCTATCAGCCCCAGCATTTT. Translation: CASSLQSGTYQPQHF.